Listed here are 27 T cell receptor beta chains from one sample, sequenced in a study of beta chain features in type 1 diabetes. Investigators reverse transcribed all isolated RNA, so they sequenced expressed TCRB transcripts. Clones were sequenced by immunoSEQ multiplex PCR, and TCRdb holds only the in-frame ones, with some missing. The repertoire holds some 270,000 clones, around 7.8% seen once, with roughly 0.94% in the top ten. Sequencing was done on a sample of central memory CD4+ T cells from blood. These TCRs come from a woman aged 18-29 years in good health.

The sample holds a few counts of this clone. This chain joins TRBV4-2 and TRBJ1-2; the D is unclear. This CDR3 contains 16 residues. In germline, CDR1 is LGHNA, CDR2 YNFKEQ. Trimming took off 2 bases at V and 3 bases at J, with 16 bases between the two ends. The CDR3 region has the DNA TGTGCCAGCAGCCAAATAGACGGGAGGTCGGACTATGGCTACACCTTC. Translating gives CASSQIDGRSDYGYTF.

This clone occurred a few times. J is TRBJ2-7 and V is TRBV5-1; maybe TRBD1 (5 bases). This CDR3 has 14 residues. Deletions cut 0 bases from V and 1 base from J, with 8 bases between. From germline, CDR1 is SGHRS and CDR2 YFSETQ. Here the CDR3 reads CASSLGQNSYEQYF. Here the CDR3 DNA reads TGCGCCAGCAGCTTGGGACAGAATTCCTACGAGCAGTACTTC.

This clone was picked up a small number of times. The rearrangement uses TRBV27 and TRBJ2-1; D is ambiguous. Trimming shortened V by 7 bases and J by 8 bases, and 9 bases separated the two germline ends. Germline V gene data show CDR1 as MNHEY and CDR2 as SMNVEV (reference sequence). The CDR3 runs to 11 residues. The CDR3 sequence is CASTVRDEQFF. The CDR3, as DNA: TGTGCCAGCACCGTAAGGGATGAGCAGTTCTTC.

This clone was detected a few times. This chain connects TRBV10-3 to TRBJ2-7; D could derive from TRBD1 or TRBD2 (7 bases each). The germline gives CDR1 ENHRY, CDR2 SYGVKD. V was cut by 10 bases and J by 2 bases, with 15 bases left in between. The CDR3 loop spans 13 amino acids. The CDR3 region is CATRGDRAYEQYV. The CDR3 nucleotides read TGTGCCACCCGGGGGGACAGAGCCTACGAGCAGTACGTC.

The V gene is TRBV15, the J gene TRBJ2-1; 10 bases line up with TRBD2. Losses at the gene ends were 0 bases for V and 4 bases for J; bases not matched to a gene: 3. The germline V gene has CDR1 LNHNV and CDR2 YYDKDF (reference sequence). The CDR3 loop spans 16 amino acids. CDR3 amino acids: CATSRERTSGYNEQFF. The CDR3 DNA follows: TGTGCCACCAGCAGAGAGAGGACTAGCGGTTACAATGAGCAGTTCTTC.

This sequence joins TRBV7-9 and TRBJ2-3; tentatively, D is TRBD1 (7 bases). CDR1 is SEHNR and CDR2 is FQNEAQ in the germline V gene (reference sequence). This CDR3 is 16 amino acids long. The V end lost 0 bases, the J end lost 5 bases, and 15 bases lay between the germline ends. The DNA for the CDR3 is TGTGCCAGCAGCTTAGCGCTACAGGGGCGGGGAGATACGCAGTATTTT. This encodes CASSLALQGRGDTQYF.

This clone has just a few counts. This chain connects TRBV7-2 to TRBJ2-1, with TRBD2 as a possible D gene (5 bases). CDR1 and CDR2 (germline): SGHTA, FQGNSA. The CDR3 sequence is 15 residues long. V was shortened by 5 bases and J by 7 bases, with 18 bases between the two germline ends. CDR3 protein: CASSPRPSRGNEQFF. CDR3 DNA: TGTGCCAGCAGCCCTAGACCGTCCCGAGGGAATGAGCAGTTCTTC.

In its sample, this clone was seen a few times. The gene calls are TRBV11-3 and TRBJ2-1, with a weak D call TRBD2 (5 bases). CDR3 length: 14 residues. Germline CDR1 is SGHNT and CDR2 is YENEEA. Trimming shortened V by 3 bases and J by 9 bases, and 15 bases separated the two germline ends. In DNA, the CDR3 is TGTGCCAGCAGCTTCGAACAAGTCCGGGGTGAGCAGTTCTTC. Translated, it gives CASSFEQVRGEQFF.

In its sample, this clone was seen a few times. The V and J genes are TRBV27 and TRBJ1-2; D uncertain. The germline V and J ends were trimmed by 6 bases and 8 bases, with 16 bases remaining between them. In germline, CDR1 is MNHEY, CDR2 SMNVEV (reference sequence). The CDR3 is 13 amino acids. For the CDR3, the DNA is TGTGCCAGCAGCCCAGAGAGCGGGGTCGGCTACACCTTC. It encodes CASSPESGVGYTF.

This clone was detected only a few times. This chain joins TRBV15 and TRBJ2-3; possible D gene TRBD2, 6 bases. The CDR3 extends over 16 amino acids. The V and J ends lost 3 bases and 3 bases respectively, with 16 bases between them. The germline CDR1 and CDR2 sequences are LNHNV and YYDKDF (reference sequence). The CDR3, as DNA: TGTGCCACCAGCAGTTCCGCGGGACGGCCTACAGATACGCAGTATTTT. This encodes CATSSSAGRPTDTQYF.

This clone was seen a few times. The rearrangement uses TRBV7-6 and TRBJ1-1; 10 bases agree with TRBD1. V was clipped by 4 bases and J by 4 bases; unmatched bases: 6. This CDR3 region has 15 residues. The germline gives CDR1 SGHVS, CDR2 FNYEAQ. The CDR3 bases are TGTGCCAGCAGCTCGAGACAGGGGGCGAGCACTGAAGCTTTCTTT. It translates to CASSSRQGASTEAFF.

The chain couples TRBV2 to TRBJ2-2, with D unclear. Germline V gene lookup returns CDR1 SNHLY and CDR2 FYNNEI. The CDR3 runs 14 residues. V lost 5 bases to trimming and J lost 6 bases, with 13 bases between them. CDR3 nucleotide sequence: TGTGCCAGCAGTCCCAGGCTACCCGCCGGGGAGCTGTTTTTT. As protein: CASSPRLPAGELFF.

This clone was seen more than once but under ten times. This chain uses TRBV6-1 with TRBJ2-1; TRBD1 matches at 10 bases. V shed 2 bases, J shed 5 bases, and the junction held 6 bases outside the gene matches. In germline, CDR1 is MNHNS, CDR2 SASEGT. The CDR3 is made up of 16 amino acids. The CDR3: CASSERWTGGNNEQFF. The DNA of the CDR3 is TGTGCCAGCAGTGAAAGGTGGACAGGGGGGAACAATGAGCAGTTCTTC.

The CDR3 DNA reads as TGTGCCAGCAGCTTATTAGGGGTCGAGAACACTGAAGCTTTCTTT. Its protein product is CASSLLGVENTEAFF. V gene TRBV7-2 combines with J gene TRBJ1-1; maybe TRBD1 (5 bases). Germline V gene data show CDR1 as SGHTA and CDR2 as FQGNSA. The CDR3 totals 15 residues. The V and J ends lost 2 bases and 1 base respectively, with 11 bases between them.

A few counts support this clone. The chain joins TRBV5-6 to TRBJ2-7, with D uncertain. The CDR3 has 15 residues. V lost 4 bases and J 2 bases, leaving 16 bases between the germline ends. Germline V lookup: CDR1 SGHDT, CDR2 YYEEEE. The CDR3 DNA reads as TGTGCCAGCAGCCCGAGGAGAGGATCTGCCTACGAGCAGTACGTC. Translation: CASSPRRGSAYEQYV.

This clone was counted a few times. The genes are TRBV9 and TRBJ2-3; D gene uncertain. Trimming removed 0 bases from V and 7 bases from J, with 15 bases in between. CDR3 length: 15 amino acids. The germline V gene encodes CDR1 SGDLS and CDR2 YYNGEE. The CDR3 nucleotides read TGTGCCAGCAGCGTAGTCAGTCTACCGCGACATACGCAGTATTTT. This codes for CASSVVSLPRHTQYF.

This clone was seen a few times. The V call is TRBV29-1, the J call TRBJ1-1; 8 bases match TRBD1. The CDR3 is made up of 13 amino acids. The J segment lost 5 bases and the V segment lost 7 bases, leaving 9 bases of the junction unmatched. Germline values: CDR1 SQVTM, CDR2 ANQGSEA. Here the CDR3 reads CSAQSTGDTEAFF. The CDR3 DNA reads TGCAGCGCCCAATCGACAGGGGATACTGAAGCTTTCTTT.

This clone turned up a few times. The rearrangement links TRBV7-3 to TRBJ2-1, with a possible D match to TRBD1 (5 bases). The CDR3 runs 15 residues. Trimming took off 5 bases at V and 2 bases at J, with 13 bases between the two ends. Looked up from germline, CDR1 is SGHTA and CDR2 is FQGTGA. For the CDR3, the DNA is TGTGCCAGCAGCAAACAGGCTTGGGCCTACAATGAGCAGTTCTTC. Its translation is CASSKQAWAYNEQFF. The full variable domain, with the rest looked up from reference TRBV7-3 and TRBJ2-1, is GAGVSQTPSNKVTEKGKYVELRCDPISGHTALYWYRQSLGQGPEFLIYFQGTGAADDSGLPNDRFFAVRPEGSVSTLKIQRTERGDSAVYLCASSKQAWAYNEQFFGPGTRLTVL.

This clone has only a few counts. This chain uses TRBV7-9 with TRBJ1-1; maybe TRBD1 (6 bases). Germline values: CDR1 SEHNR, CDR2 FQNEAQ (reference sequence). Trimming took off 3 bases at V and 11 bases at J, with 16 bases between the two ends. This CDR3 is built from 13 residues. CDR3 region: CASSLETGRSAFF. As DNA, the CDR3 is TGTGCCAGCAGCTTGGAGACAGGCAGGAGTGCTTTCTTT. Filled out from reference TRBV7-9 and TRBJ1-1, the complete variable domain reads DTGVSQNPRHKITKRGQNVTFRCDPISEHNRLYWYRQTLGQGPEFLTYFQNEAQLEKSRLLSDRFSAERPKGSFSTLEIQRTEQGDSAMYLCASSLETGRSAFFGQGTRLTVV.

This clone occurred a few times. The chain links TRBV2 to TRBJ2-2; unclear D gene. Trimming cost V 2 bases and J 9 bases, with 4 bases left between them. The CDR3 is made up of 11 amino acids. Germline-derived CDR1 and CDR2 are SNHLY and FYNNEI. As DNA, the CDR3 is TGTGCCAGCAGTGAAAGGCGGGAGCTGTTTTTT. Protein sequence: CASSERRELFF.

This chain connects TRBV4-2 to TRBJ2-6; TRBD2 matches at 10 bases. V dropped 4 bases and J dropped 2; count of bases not matched to a gene: 14. The CDR3 spans 20 residues. Germline V CDR1 and CDR2: LGHNA, YNFKEQ. CDR3 loop: CASSRTLGDSGGAGANVLTF. The CDR3 DNA sequence: TGTGCCAGCAGCCGGACTCTCGGTGACAGCGGGGGGGCTGGGGCCAACGTCCTGACTTTC.

This clone was seen only a few times. The chain carries TRBV29-1 and TRBJ2-7; tentatively, D is TRBD1 (5 bases). The V gene lost 6 bases and the J gene lost 3 bases, with 12 bases spanning the gap. The CDR3 totals 12 residues. The germline V gene has CDR1 SQVTM and CDR2 ANQGSEA. CDR3: CSVKGDRYEQYF. CDR3 bases: TGCAGCGTGAAAGGGGATCGCTACGAGCAGTACTTC.

The chain employs TRBV5-6 and TRBJ2-1; D is perhaps TRBD1 or TRBD2 (5 bases each). Germline V gives CDR1 SGHDT, CDR2 YYEEEE. The ends were cut back, 0 bases at V and 7 bases at J, with 8 bases in the middle. The CDR3 covers 13 residues. CDR3 bases: TGTGCCAGCAGCTTGGTGTGGGGGAATGAGCAGTTCTTC. Its translation is CASSLVWGNEQFF.

This clone occurred many times. The chain uses TRBV7-9 and TRBJ2-5, with D uncertain. Germline-derived CDR1 and CDR2 are SEHNR and FQNEAQ (reference sequence). The CDR3 spans 11 residues. Trimming took off 5 bases at V and 5 bases at J, with 6 bases between the two ends. The CDR3 bases are TGTGCCAGCAGCATCACGGAGACCCAGTACTTC. Protein: CASSITETQYF.

The chain employs TRBV12-5 and TRBJ2-2; 7 bases fit TRBD1. This CDR3 contains 16 residues. J was trimmed by 1 base and V by 4 bases; bases with no gene match: 6. The germline CDR1 and CDR2 sequences are LGHNT and FRNRAP. The CDR3 DNA sequence: TGTGCTAGTGGTTCCTACAGGACAGGGAACACCGGGGAGCTGTTTTTT. Translation gives CASGSYRTGNTGELFF.

This sequence joins TRBV4-2 and TRBJ2-5; 7 bases fit TRBD2. Gene TRBJ2-7 matches the end of the DNA better, so the J call may be wrong. This CDR3 region has 15 residues. Germline V gene data show CDR1 as LGHNA and CDR2 as YNFKEQ. The CDR3 sequence is CASSQATSSSYEQYF. The CDR3 DNA is TGTGCCAGCAGCCAAGCGACTAGCAGTTCCTACGAGCAGTACTTC.

The chain recombines TRBV6-1 with TRBJ2-1; D uncertain. The CDR3 is 13 amino acids. Germline lookup yields CDR1 MNHNS and CDR2 SASEGT. V shed 8 bases and J shed 4 bases, with 12 bases lying between them. The CDR3 DNA is TGTGCCAGCTTGCGTCCGTTTTACAATGAGCAGTTCTTC. Its translation is CASLRPFYNEQFF.